A selection of T cell receptor beta chains follows, all from one sample in a study of molecular identifiers for immune sequencing clone quantification. TCRdb itself ran the PCR reads through MiXCR, one entry per CDR3 protein. Among 350,000 or so distinct CDR3 sequences listed, about 22% were seen once. Source material: naive CD8+ T cells from blood, with Jurkat cell RNA spiked in. The receptors stem from a human donor in good health. Some libraries in this study had Jurkat cell RNA spiked in. Each CDR3 is given with its conserved first and last residue. The D gene is left open where the match is weak. Clone sizes are given selectively: once, few, many, or a class where the clone is expanded.

J | V | size | D | DNA | CDR3
TRBJ2-2 | TRBV7-6 | many | TRBD1 | TGTGCCAGCAGCTTTCTTCTTAGGGGCAGACAGGGGACCACCGGGGAGCTGTTTTTT | CASSFLLRGRQGTTGELFF
TRBJ1-4 | TRBV5-3 | few | . | TGTGCCAGCTCTCTCGACGGGGTTTCCAACGAAAGATTATTTTTC | CASSLDGVSNERLFF
TRBJ2-3 | TRBV3-1 | . | . | TGTGCCAGCAGCTCCCAAGCGGACTTTCAGCTTAGCACAGATACGCAGTATTTT | CASSSQADFQLSTDTQYF
TRBJ2-3 | TRBV20-1 | many | . | TGCAGTGCTGTTCTTGTGGCTGTCCACAAGGGGACAGATACGCAGTATTTT | CSAVLVAVHKGTDTQYF
TRBJ2-5 | TRBV9 | many | TRBD2 | TGTGCCAGCAGCGTTACTAGCGGTACAGAGACCCAGTACTTC | CASSVTSGTETQYF
TRBJ2-1 | TRBV7-2 | . | . | TGTGCCAGCAGCGTATCGGGGCTCTACAATGAGCAGTTCTTC | CASSVSGLYNEQFF
TRBJ1-6 | TRBV27 | many | . | TGTGCCAGCAGTCGCGATGATAATTCACCCCTCCACTTT | CASSRDDNSPLHF
TRBJ2-3 | TRBV9 | . | . | TGTGCCAGCAGCCGGGGGACCGCTCCAGATACGCAGTATTTT | CASSRGTAPDTQYF
TRBJ1-5 | TRBV5-8 | many | TRBD1 | TGTGCCAGCAGCTTAACAGGGGGATACAATCAGCCCCAGCATTTT | CASSLTGGYNQPQHF
TRBJ1-5 | TRBV15 | many | . | TGTGCCACCAGCAGCACAGGGTTTGGCAATCAGCCCCAGCATTTT | CATSSTGFGNQPQHF
TRBJ2-1 | TRBV19 | many | TRBD1 | TGTGCCAGTAGTACCGGGACAGGGGGCTTCTACAATGAGCAGTTCTTC | CASSTGTGGFYNEQFF
TRBJ2-3 | TRBV20-1 | many | . | TGCAGCGTTATTACAGATACGCAGTATTTT | CSVITDTQYF
TRBJ2-7 | TRBV14 | many | . | TGTGCCAGCAGCCAAGATTATAGGGGAGCCTACGAGCAGTACTTC | CASSQDYRGAYEQYF
TRBJ2-7 | TRBV14 | . | . | TGTGCCAGCAGCCAACAGGGGGGTTCCTACGAGCAGTACTTC | CASSQQGGSYEQYF
TRBJ2-1 | TRBV7-2 | many | . | TGTGCCAGCAGCTCTTACAGTCACAATGAGCAGTTCTTC | CASSSYSHNEQFF
TRBJ2-7 | TRBV27 | few | . | TGTGCCAGCAGTTTTGGCGCAGCCTCCTACGAGCAGTACTTC | CASSFGAASYEQYF
TRBJ1-5 | TRBV4-3 | many | . | TGCGCCAGCAGCCCCGTAATAGATCGCAATCAGCCCCAGCATTTT | CASSPVIDRNQPQHF
TRBJ2-5 | TRBV5-1 | many | . | TGCGCCAGCAGCTTGGACGGGGACATCCAAGAGACCCAGTACTTC | CASSLDGDIQETQYF
TRBJ2-7 | TRBV27 | many | TRBD1 | TGTGCCAGCAGTTCGACAGGGACCTACGAGCAGTACTTC | CASSSTGTYEQYF
TRBJ2-7 | TRBV2 | many | TRBD1 | TGTGCCAGCAGTGCCAGGGGGTCCTACGAGCAGTACTTC | CASSARGSYEQYF
TRBJ2-2 | TRBV12-3/TRBV12-4 | few | TRBD2 | TGTGCCAGCAGTCCACTAGCGGGGGGGCCCACCGGGGAGCTGTTTTTT | CASSPLAGGPTGELFF
TRBJ2-3 | TRBV4-3 | many | TRBD2 | TGCGCCAGCAGCCAATGGGGGGGAGATTCAGATACGCAGTATTTT | CASSQWGGDSDTQYF
TRBJ1-2 | TRBV12-3/TRBV12-4 | . | . | TGTGCCAGCAGTTTTCGCGTTGGGGGGTTGAGTGGCTACACCTTC | CASSFRVGGLSGYTF
TRBJ2-3 | TRBV19 | many | . | TGTGCCAGTAGTATGGTTCCCGGAGGAGATACGCAGTATTTT | CASSMVPGGDTQYF
TRBJ2-5 | TRBV12-3/TRBV12-4 | many | . | TGTGCCAGCAGCTATACACCGATCCAAGAGACCCAGTACTTC | CASSYTPIQETQYF
TRBJ2-7 | TRBV19 | . | . | TGTGCCAGTAATCACGGGGCCCTTACCTACGAGCAGTACTTC | CASNHGALTYEQYF
TRBJ1-6 | TRBV7-6 | many | . | TGTGCCAGCAGCTTAAGGGGTAATTATAATTCACCCCTCCACTTT | CASSLRGNYNSPLHF
TRBJ2-7 | TRBV5-6 | many | . | TGTGCCAGCAGCGCCGGGGACGAGCAGTACTTC | CASSAGDEQYF
TRBJ2-7 | TRBV6-5 | many | TRBD1 | TGTGCCAGCTGGGACAGGCCCCTTGGGGAGCAGTACTTC | CASWDRPLGEQYF
TRBJ2-7 | TRBV27 | . | TRBD1 | TGTGCCAGCAGTCCCCGACAGGGCCACGAGCAGTACTTC | CASSPRQGHEQYF
TRBJ2-3 | TRBV6-6 | once | TRBD2 | TGTGCCAGCAGGAAGACTAGCGGGCCAACTACAGATACGCAGTATTTT | CASRKTSGPTTDTQYF